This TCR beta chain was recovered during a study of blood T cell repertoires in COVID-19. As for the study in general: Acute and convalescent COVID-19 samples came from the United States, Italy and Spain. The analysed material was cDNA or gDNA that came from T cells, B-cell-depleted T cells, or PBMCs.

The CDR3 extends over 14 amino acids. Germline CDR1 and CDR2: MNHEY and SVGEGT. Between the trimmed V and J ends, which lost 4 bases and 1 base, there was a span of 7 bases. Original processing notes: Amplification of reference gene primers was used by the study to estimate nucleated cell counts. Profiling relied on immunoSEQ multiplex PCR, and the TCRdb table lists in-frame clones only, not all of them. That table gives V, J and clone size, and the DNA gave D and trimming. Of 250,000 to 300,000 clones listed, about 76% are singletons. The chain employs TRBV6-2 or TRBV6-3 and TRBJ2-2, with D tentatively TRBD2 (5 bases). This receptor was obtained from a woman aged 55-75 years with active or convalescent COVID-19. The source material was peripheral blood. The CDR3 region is CASSSAGNTGELFF. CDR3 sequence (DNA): TGTGCCAGCAGTTCGGCGGGGAACACCGGGGAGCTGTTTTTT.